The present entry profiles one TCR beta chain with its context. This entry comes from a study of blood T cell repertoires in COVID-19. Study context: The United States, Italy and Spain provided the acute and convalescent COVID-19 samples. The analysed material was cDNA or gDNA that came from T cells, B-cell-depleted T cells, or PBMCs.

Per the original methods: Reference gene primers were amplified, and this amplification served to estimate nucleated cell counts. Assay used: immunoSEQ multiplex PCR; TCRdb lists only in-frame clones, some missing. V and J calls plus clone size are reproduced from that table; the DNA served to infer D and trimming. The table lists 250,000 to 300,000 clones, 86% of them singletons. CDR3 length equals 14 residues. Germline V lookup: CDR1 SGHAT, CDR2 FQNNGV. V dropped 7 bases and J dropped 1; count of bases not matched to a gene: 6. This chain uses TRBV11-2 with TRBJ2-5, with 7 bases identical to TRBD2. The receptor's source is a man aged 18 to 35 with active or convalescent COVID-19. Sequencing was carried out using peripheral blood. In nucleotides, the CDR3 is TGTGCCAGCAACCCAGCGGGATTCCAAGAGACCCAGTACTTC. Protein: CASNPAGFQETQYF.